This TCR beta chain derives from a study of control samples from healthy donors and cancer patients. This CDR3 is 17 amino acids long. Germline CDR1 SGHDN, CDR2 FVKESK. Trimming cost V 3 bases and J 3 bases, with 20 bases left between them. The assay was immunoSEQ multiplex PCR, and TCRdb's table has in-frame clones only and misses some. The sample shows 350,000 to 450,000 clones, 80% to 95% of them seen only once. The chain couples TRBV14 to TRBJ1-1, with D possibly TRBD1 on 5 matching bases. Sequencing was performed on PBMCs. The clonotype originates from a man aged 35 to 55 with head and neck cancer. The CDR3 reads CASSQDPISGAHTEAFF. CDR3 coding DNA: TGTGCCAGCAGCCAGGATCCCATTAGCGGGGCTCACACTGAAGCTTTCTTT. The full variable domain, with the rest looked up from reference TRBV14 and TRBJ1-1, is EAGVTQFPSHSVIEKGQTVTLRCDPISGHDNLYWYRRVMGKEIKFLLHFVKESKQDESGMPNNRFLAERTGGTYSTLKVQPAELEDSGVYFCASSQDPISGAHTEAFFGQGTRLTVV.